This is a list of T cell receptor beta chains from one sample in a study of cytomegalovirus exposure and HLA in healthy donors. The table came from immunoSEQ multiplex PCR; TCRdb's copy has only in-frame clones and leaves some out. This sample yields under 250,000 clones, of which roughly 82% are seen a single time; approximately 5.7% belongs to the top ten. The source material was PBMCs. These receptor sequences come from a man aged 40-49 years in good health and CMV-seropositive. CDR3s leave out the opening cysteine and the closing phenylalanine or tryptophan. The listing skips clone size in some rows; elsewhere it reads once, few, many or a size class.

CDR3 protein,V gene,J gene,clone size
ASSLDRGGGYT,TRBV7-2,TRBJ1-2,-
ASSLPDGPSTGELF,TRBV5-4,TRBJ2-2,-
ASSPGTGVGTEAF,TRBV19,TRBJ1-1,-
ASSLPLGTEAF,TRBV14,TRBJ1-1,-
ASGGERETQY,TRBV7-8,TRBJ2-5,-
ASSLQGGGTNEKLF,TRBV19,TRBJ1-4,-
ASSLGQGSYNEQF,TRBV27,TRBJ2-1,-
ASSPVIRGDYT,TRBV7-8,TRBJ1-2,-
ASIQGASGIKF,TRBV25-1,TRBJ2-1,-
ASSFVAGGPQETQY,TRBV11-2,TRBJ2-5,-
ASSLLSGRTYEQY,TRBV5-5,TRBJ2-7,-
ASSEGQLNTEAF,TRBV6-1,TRBJ1-1,once
ASSLGLTNTGELF,TRBV28,TRBJ2-2,-
ASSEVRGFQPQH,TRBV2,TRBJ1-5,-
ASSLGISGAKEAKNIQY,TRBV7-2,TRBJ2-4,once
ASSQSGANVLT,TRBV2,TRBJ2-6,once
ASSYPSGRDETQY,TRBV5-4,TRBJ2-5,-
ASSATTTRPQH,TRBV19,TRBJ1-5,-
AISESLPGGTYNEQF,TRBV10-3,TRBJ2-1,-
ASRTDSSYNSPLH,TRBV27,TRBJ1-6,-
ASKDSWTEAF,TRBV19,TRBJ1-1,-
ASSLYRGGGNTEAF,TRBV28,TRBJ1-1,once
ASSPSGDQETQY,TRBV5-1,TRBJ2-5,-
ASSLNPGLAGGRYEQY,TRBV11-3,TRBJ2-7,-
ASSQEGTSGHNEQF,TRBV4-1,TRBJ2-1,-
ASSIVRGTGELF,TRBV19,TRBJ2-2,-
ASSDPFGRGLDSTEAF,TRBV6-1,TRBJ1-1,-
ASSAGGVTDTQY,TRBV2,TRBJ2-3,-
ASSWPRGGYT,TRBV19,TRBJ1-2,-
ASSLAGGALNTEAF,TRBV5-1,TRBJ1-1,-
ASSEPSDTQY,TRBV25-1,TRBJ2-3,-
ASSLGNQLVGQETQY,TRBV5-1,TRBJ2-5,-
ACSRPTYNEQF,TRBV30,TRBJ2-1,-
ASSLGLDTDTQY,TRBV5-6,TRBJ2-3,-
ASSINGDWNTEAF,TRBV19,TRBJ1-1,-